This T cell receptor (beta chain) stems from a study of blood T cell repertoires in COVID-19. Produced via immunoSEQ multiplex PCR; TCRdb's table is partial and in-frame only. The sample includes some 200,000 clones, roughly 86% seen only once; the top ten take nearly 2.5%. This CDR3 spans 14 amino acids. Germline CDR1 is SGHRS and CDR2 is YFSETQ. With V trimmed by 4 bases and J by 5 bases, 3 bases remained unmatched. The TCR was taken from a middle-aged man with active or convalescent COVID-19. V and J are TRBV5-1 and TRBJ1-6, with 7 bases lining up with TRBD1. The sequenced material came from peripheral blood. The CDR3, as DNA: TGCGCCAGCAGCCGCGGGACAGATAATTCACCCCTCCACTTT. Protein: CASSRGTDNSPLHF.